The next 19 T cell receptor beta chains were all read from a single sample in a study of Ad26.COV2.S vaccination and SARS-CoV-2 variants. Repertoires were generated with immunoSEQ multiplex PCR, while TCRdb's copy carries only in-frame clones and drops some. The sample lists about 410,000 clones, approximately 86% occurring once. Treatment of the sample: around 19 received Ad26.COV2.S at low or high dose, single or two shots; 5 received placebo; per-sample allocation not given. Sampling was performed 63 days after the first vaccine or placebo injection. The specimen comprised peripheral blood, sampled in a trial of Ad26.COV2.S vaccine versus placebo. Receptors were obtained from a person between 18 and 59 years old who received the Ad26.COV2.S COVID-19 vaccine or a placebo.

The chain uses TRBV27 and TRBJ1-1, with TRBD1 identical over 7 bases. The germline V gene encodes CDR1 MNHEY and CDR2 SMNVEV (reference sequence). The CDR3 totals 15 residues. V shed 5 bases and J 0 bases; nucleotides not matched to a gene: 6. Here the CDR3 reads CASSLTGPMNTEAFF. For the CDR3, the DNA is TGTGCCAGCAGTCTGACAGGGCCCATGAACACTGAAGCTTTCTTT.

V gene TRBV7-2 combines with J gene TRBJ1-4; 7 nucleotides agree with TRBD1. Trimming took 0 bases from V and 7 from J; bases not matched to a gene: 5. CDR1 SGHTA and CDR2 FQGNSA come from the germline V gene. The CDR3 loop spans 15 amino acids. CDR3 protein: CASSLAGGGGEKLFF. For the CDR3, the DNA is TGTGCCAGCAGCTTAGCAGGGGGCGGCGGTGAAAAACTGTTTTTT.

The J gene is TRBJ2-5, the V gene TRBV11-2; TRBD2 matches 9 bases. This CDR3 contains 17 residues. Looked up from germline, CDR1 is SGHAT and CDR2 is FQNNGV. Losses at the gene ends were 0 bases for V and 4 bases for J; bases not matched to a gene: 9. The CDR3 nucleotides read TGTGCCAGCAGCTTAGATCCTGGGGCGGGGGGGCGAGAGACCCAGTACTTC. The encoded protein is CASSLDPGAGGRETQYF. Supplemented by reference TRBV11-2 and TRBJ2-5, the full variable domain reads EAGVAQSPRYKIIEKRQSVAFWCNPISGHATLYWYQQILGQGPKLLIQFQNNGVVDDSQLPKDRFSAERLKGVDSTLKIQPAKLEDSAVYLCASSLDPGAGGRETQYFGPGTRLLVL.

The CDR3 region has the DNA TGCGCCAGCAGCTTAATACCCGGGACAGGGGTTAACACCATATATTTT. Amino acids: CASSLIPGTGVNTIYF. The chain carries TRBV5-1 and TRBJ1-3; 10 bases are shared with TRBD1. CDR1 and CDR2 (germline): SGHRS, YFSETQ. J lost 7 bases, V lost 2 bases, and 9 bases had no gene match. The CDR3 has 16 amino acids.

As DNA, the CDR3 is TGCAGCGTTGAAGATGTCCTAGGCAGGCCCCTAGGCTACACCTTC. Translated: CSVEDVLGRPLGYTF. The rearrangement joins TRBV29-1 to TRBJ1-2, with D unresolved. CDR1 is SQVTM and CDR2 is ANQGSEA in the germline V gene. The V end lost 0 bases, the J end lost 8 bases, and 19 bases lay between the germline ends. This CDR3 is 15 amino acids long.

V is TRBV15 and J is TRBJ1-4; the D gene is possibly TRBD1 (5 bases). CDR3 length equals 15 residues. Trimming cost V 5 bases and J 8 bases, with 18 bases left between them. Germline loops: CDR1 LNHNV, CDR2 YYDKDF (reference sequence). The CDR3: CATSVRTGTKEKLFF. Written as DNA, the CDR3 is TGTGCCACCAGCGTCCGCACCGGGACCAAAGAAAAACTGTTTTTT.

The J gene is TRBJ2-3, the V gene TRBV6-6; tentatively, D is TRBD2 (7 bases). Per the germline V gene, CDR1 is MNHNY and CDR2 is SVGAGI (reference sequence). The CDR3 loop spans 14 amino acids. V lost 6 bases, J lost 8 bases, and 18 bases lay in between. DNA for the CDR3: TGTGCCAGCAGCCCAGGGGATTCGGGAGGTACGCAGTATTTT. It encodes CASSPGDSGGTQYF.

The chain carries TRBV18 and TRBJ2-3; D is uncertain. Trimming took 0 bases from V and 8 from J, leaving 18 bases between them. The V gene's germline CDR1 is KGHSH and CDR2 LQKENI. The CDR3 is made up of 16 amino acids. The CDR3 here is CASSPPSALTGGTQYF. The CDR3 DNA follows: TGTGCCAGCTCACCACCGTCAGCCCTTACCGGTGGTACGCAGTATTTT.

The gene calls are TRBV29-1 and TRBJ1-1; D not resolved. CDR3 length: 12 amino acids. In germline, CDR1 is SQVTM, CDR2 ANQGSEA. Trimming took 2 bases from V and 6 from J, leaving 10 bases between them. The CDR3 region has the DNA TGCAGCGTTGAACCGGGCTGGGCTGAAGCTTTCTTT. Amino acid sequence: CSVEPGWAEAFF.

In this sample, this clone turned up many times. The rearrangement joins TRBV7-9 to TRBJ1-5; perhaps TRBD1 as D (6 bases). The V end was cut by 3 bases, the J end by 4 bases, with 10 bases between. The CDR3 runs 14 residues. Looked up from germline, CDR1 is SEHNR and CDR2 is FQNEAQ (reference sequence). CDR3 sequence (DNA): TGTGCCAGCAGCTTCGGGACACTAAATCAGCCCCAGCATTTT. This encodes CASSFGTLNQPQHF.

V and J are TRBV7-8 and TRBJ2-1; maybe TRBD2 (6 bases). Germline V CDR1 and CDR2: SGHVS, FQNEAQ. V lost 1 base to trimming and J lost 5 bases, with 9 bases between them. This CDR3 region has 14 residues. The CDR3 DNA reads as TGTGCCAGCAGCTTAGATGCGGGAAACAATGAGCAGTTCTTC. Its protein is CASSLDAGNNEQFF.

The gene calls are TRBV5-5 and TRBJ2-7; D unclear. CDR3 length: 14 residues. Trimming removed 0 bases at V and 4 bases at J, with 11 bases between. Germline loops: CDR1 SGHKS, CDR2 YYEKEE (reference sequence). The CDR3 coding sequence is TGTGCCAGCAGCTTGGCCGCTCTAGATTACGAGCAGTACTTC. Translating gives CASSLAALDYEQYF.

The V call is TRBV5-1, the J call TRBJ2-5; 8 nucleotides align to TRBD1. The CDR3 runs 13 residues. J gave up 5 bases and V 0 bases, and 0 bases lay outside the gene matches. Germline V gives CDR1 SGHRS, CDR2 YFSETQ. The CDR3 coding sequence is TGCGCCAGCAGCTTGGACAGGGGGGAGACCCAGTACTTC. Encoded protein: CASSLDRGETQYF.

This clone was recorded once. This chain connects TRBV7-2 to TRBJ2-2; D not resolved. Between the trimmed V and J ends, which lost 0 bases and 6 bases, there was a span of 8 bases. The germline gives CDR1 SGHTA, CDR2 FQGNSA. The CDR3 length is 14 residues. CDR3 sequence: CASSLALMPGELFF. As DNA, the CDR3 is TGTGCCAGCAGCTTAGCGCTAATGCCCGGGGAGCTGTTTTTT. The full variable domain, in which reference TRBV7-2 and TRBJ2-2 provide the parts outside the CDR3, is GAGVSQSPSNKVTEKGKDVELRCDPISGHTALYWYRQSLGQGLEFLIYFQGNSAPDKSGLPSDRFSAERTGGSVSTLTIQRTQQEDSAVYLCASSLALMPGELFFGEGSRLTVL.

The V call is TRBV11-2, the J call TRBJ1-2, with D unresolved. The V end lost 3 bases, the J end lost 4 bases, and 9 bases lay between the germline ends. This CDR3 comprises 13 residues. The germline gives CDR1 SGHAT, CDR2 FQNNGV. The CDR3 protein is CASSFQRSYGYTF. The CDR3 region has the DNA TGTGCCAGCAGCTTTCAGAGGAGCTATGGCTACACCTTC. The variable domain in full, completed from reference TRBV11-2 and TRBJ1-2, reads EAGVAQSPRYKIIEKRQSVAFWCNPISGHATLYWYQQILGQGPKLLIQFQNNGVVDDSQLPKDRFSAERLKGVDSTLKIQPAKLEDSAVYLCASSFQRSYGYTFGSGTRLTVV.

This chain joins TRBV4-1 and TRBJ1-1; 7 nucleotides line up with TRBD1. Germline V lookup: CDR1 MGHRA, CDR2 YSYEKL. This CDR3 comprises 15 residues. The V segment lost 4 bases and the J segment 3 bases; nucleotides outside the gene matches: 8. This CDR3 is CASSRLDREDTEAFF. For the CDR3, the DNA is TGCGCCAGCAGCCGGCTAGACAGGGAGGACACTGAAGCTTTCTTT.

This chain links TRBV4-1 with TRBJ2-2; 8 bases match TRBD2. CDR3 size: 17 residues. The J segment lost 3 bases and the V segment lost 0 bases, leaving 6 bases of the junction unmatched. CDR1 MGHRA and CDR2 YSYEKL come from the germline V gene. The CDR3 nucleotides read TGCGCCAGCAGCCAAGATGGACGGGGGGGCTACACCGGGGAGCTGTTTTTT. Its protein is CASSQDGRGGYTGELFF.

The rearrangement uses TRBV6-1 and TRBJ1-5; 7 bases agree with TRBD1. Germline values: CDR1 MNHNS, CDR2 SASEGT. CDR3 length: 16 amino acids. The V and J ends lost 3 bases and 1 base, in that order; junction bases with no gene match: 6. As DNA, the CDR3 is TGTGCCAGCAGTGATAGTGTCAGGGGGAGCAATCAGCCCCAGCATTTT. Protein product: CASSDSVRGSNQPQHF.

This clone was seen just once. The chain has TRBV11-2 and TRBJ1-1; 7 bases are shared with TRBD1. The CDR3 runs 15 residues. The germline V gene has CDR1 SGHAT and CDR2 FQNNGV. Trimming at V came to 1 base and at J to 1 base, leaving 3 bases not matched to a gene. CDR3 bases: TGTGCCAGCAGCTTAGGTTCAGGGGGGAACACTGAAGCTTTCTTT. Amino acids: CASSLGSGGNTEAFF.